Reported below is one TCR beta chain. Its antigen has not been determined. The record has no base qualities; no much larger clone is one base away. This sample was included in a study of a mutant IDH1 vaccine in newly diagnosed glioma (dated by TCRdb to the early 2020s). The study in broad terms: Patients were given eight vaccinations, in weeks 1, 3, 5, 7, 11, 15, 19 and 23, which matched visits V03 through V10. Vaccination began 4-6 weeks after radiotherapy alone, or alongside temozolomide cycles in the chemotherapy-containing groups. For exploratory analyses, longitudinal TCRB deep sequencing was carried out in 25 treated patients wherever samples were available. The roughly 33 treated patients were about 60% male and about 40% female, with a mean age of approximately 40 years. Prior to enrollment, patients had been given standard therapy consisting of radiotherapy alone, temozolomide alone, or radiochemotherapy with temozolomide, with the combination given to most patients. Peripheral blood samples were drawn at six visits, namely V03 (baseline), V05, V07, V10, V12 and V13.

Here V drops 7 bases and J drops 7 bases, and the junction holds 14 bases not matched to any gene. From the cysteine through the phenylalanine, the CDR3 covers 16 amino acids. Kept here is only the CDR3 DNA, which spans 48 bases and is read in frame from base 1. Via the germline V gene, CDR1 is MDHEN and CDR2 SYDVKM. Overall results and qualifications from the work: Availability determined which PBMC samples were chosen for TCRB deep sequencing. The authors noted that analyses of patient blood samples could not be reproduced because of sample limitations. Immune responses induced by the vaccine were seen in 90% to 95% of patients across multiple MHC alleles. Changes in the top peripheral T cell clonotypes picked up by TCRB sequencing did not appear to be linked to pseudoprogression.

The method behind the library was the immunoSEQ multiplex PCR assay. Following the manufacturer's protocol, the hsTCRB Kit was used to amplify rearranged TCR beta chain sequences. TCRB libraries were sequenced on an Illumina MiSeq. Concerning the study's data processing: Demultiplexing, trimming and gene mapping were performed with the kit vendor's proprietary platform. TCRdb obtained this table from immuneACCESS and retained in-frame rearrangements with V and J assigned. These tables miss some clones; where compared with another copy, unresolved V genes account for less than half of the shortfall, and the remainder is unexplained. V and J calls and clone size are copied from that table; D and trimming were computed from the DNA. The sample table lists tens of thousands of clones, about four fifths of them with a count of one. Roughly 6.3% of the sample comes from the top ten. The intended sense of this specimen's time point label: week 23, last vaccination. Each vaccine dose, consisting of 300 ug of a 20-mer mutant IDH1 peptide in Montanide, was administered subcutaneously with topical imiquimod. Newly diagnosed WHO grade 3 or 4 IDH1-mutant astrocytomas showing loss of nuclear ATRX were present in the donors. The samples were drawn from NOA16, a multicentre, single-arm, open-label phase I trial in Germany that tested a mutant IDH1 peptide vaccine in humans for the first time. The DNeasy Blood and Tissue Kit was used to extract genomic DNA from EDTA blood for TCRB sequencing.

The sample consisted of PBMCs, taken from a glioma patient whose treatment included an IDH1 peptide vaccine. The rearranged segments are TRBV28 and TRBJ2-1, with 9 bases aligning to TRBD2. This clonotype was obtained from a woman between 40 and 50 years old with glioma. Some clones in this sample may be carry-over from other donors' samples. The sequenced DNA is TGTGCCAGCAACCGGCCTCGGCGGGGGGGATCGAATGAGCAGTTCTTC. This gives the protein CASNRPRRGGSNEQFF. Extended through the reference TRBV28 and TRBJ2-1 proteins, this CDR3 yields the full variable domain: DVKVTQSSRYLVKRTGEKVFLECVQDMDHENMFWYRQDPGLGLRLIYFSYDVKMKEKGDIPEGYSVSREKKERFSLILESASTNQTSMYLCASNRPRRGGSNEQFFGPGTRLTVL.